These 30 T cell receptor beta chains were sequenced from one sample in a study of blood T cell repertoires in COVID-19. TCRdb's copy holds only in-frame clones and misses some; the assay was immunoSEQ multiplex PCR. The sample shows around 100,000 clones, more than 75% of them seen only once. Input material: peripheral blood. The receptor set was obtained from a human donor in a cohort sampled during active COVID-19.

The rearrangement uses TRBV19 and TRBJ1-5; D unclear. This CDR3 comprises 14 residues. The ends were cut back, 4 bases at V and 4 bases at J, with 11 bases in the middle. The germline V gene has CDR1 LNHDA and CDR2 SQIVND (reference sequence). The CDR3, as DNA: TGTGCCAGTAGTACGCCGGGAAGAAATCAGCCCCAGCATTTT. It encodes CASSTPGRNQPQHF.

The chain carries TRBV30 and TRBJ1-5, with D perhaps matching TRBD1 (5 bases). The germline V gene has CDR1 GTSNPN and CDR2 SVGIG (reference sequence). CDR3 size: 16 residues. Trimming cost V 3 bases and J 2 bases, with 17 bases left between them. DNA of the CDR3: TGTGCCTGGAGCCGGGGGACCGCGGGGGGCAATCAGCCCCAGCATTTT. Its translation: CAWSRGTAGGNQPQHF. Filled out from reference TRBV30 and TRBJ1-5, the complete variable domain reads SQTIHQWPATLVQPVGSPLSLECTVEGTSNPNLYWYRQAAGRGLQLLFYSVGIGQISSEVPQNLSASRPQDRQFILSSKKLLLSDSGFYLCAWSRGTAGGNQPQHFGDGTRLSIL.

V usage is TRBV11-2 and J usage is TRBJ2-2; the match to TRBD2 covers 9 bases. The CDR3 is 14 residues long. J gave up 7 bases and V 4 bases, and 4 bases lay outside the gene matches. Per the germline V gene, CDR1 is SGHAT and CDR2 is FQNNGV. CDR3 DNA: TGTGCCAGCAGCTGGACTAGCGAGGGCGGGGAGCTGTTTTTT. Its protein product is CASSWTSEGGELFF.

V and J are TRBV18 and TRBJ2-1; 16 bases line up with TRBD2. The CDR3 is made up of 15 amino acids. With V trimmed by 5 bases and J by 10 bases, 5 bases remained unmatched. Looked up from germline, CDR1 is KGHSH and CDR2 is LQKENI. DNA of the CDR3: TGTGCCAGCTCAATATCGGGACTAGCGGGAGGGGAGCAGTTCTTC. This encodes CASSISGLAGGEQFF.

The chain has TRBV6-2 or TRBV6-3 and TRBJ1-2, with D uncertain. The CDR3 covers 13 residues. The V end lost 2 bases, the J end lost 3 bases, and 7 bases lay between the germline ends. The germline V gene encodes CDR1 MNHEY and CDR2 SVGEGT. The CDR3 region has the DNA TGTGCCAGCAGTTACAAAACGGACTATGGCTACACCTTC. Amino acids: CASSYKTDYGYTF.

A single count supports this clone. The chain couples TRBV10-1 to TRBJ2-1; TRBD2 matches 8 bases. Germline CDR1 is WNHNN and CDR2 is SYGVQD (reference sequence). V lost 6 bases and J lost 2; bases outside the gene matches: 6. This CDR3 region has 15 residues. Written as DNA, the CDR3 is TGCGCCAGCAGGAGCGGGAGTTTCCCCTACAATGAGCAGTTCTTC. This translates into CASRSGSFPYNEQFF.

The chain combines TRBV10-3 with TRBJ1-4; TRBD1 matches at 8 bases. J was trimmed by 8 bases and V by 6 bases; bases with no gene match: 11. The CDR3 totals 15 residues. Germline-derived CDR1 and CDR2 are ENHRY and SYGVKD. The CDR3 sequence: CAIRRGTGEGEKLFF. CDR3 coding DNA: TGTGCCATCAGAAGAGGGACAGGCGAGGGGGAAAAACTGTTTTTT.

The chain recombines TRBV7-9 with TRBJ1-2; D gene unclear. V lost 0 bases, J lost 8 bases, and 4 bases lay in between. The CDR3 has 11 amino acids. CDR1 and CDR2 (germline): SEHNR, FQNEAQ (reference sequence). The CDR3 region is CASSLALGYTF. The CDR3, as DNA: TGTGCCAGCAGCTTAGCTCTGGGCTACACCTTC.

V gene TRBV6-6 combines with J gene TRBJ1-1; 8 bases map to TRBD1. The CDR3 consists of 14 residues. CDR1 is MNHNY, CDR2 SVGAGI, per germline (reference sequence). The V gene end was trimmed by 6 bases and the J gene end by 6 bases; junction bases not matched to a gene: 9. The CDR3 is CASRLTGENAEAFF. In DNA form, the CDR3 reads TGTGCCAGCAGACTGACAGGGGAAAATGCTGAAGCTTTCTTT.

V is TRBV20-1 and J is TRBJ2-1; D is unresolved. CDR3 size: 12 residues. Trimming stripped 3 bases from V and 7 bases from J, with 10 bases between. Germline lookup yields CDR1 DFQATT and CDR2 SNEGSKA (reference sequence). CDR3 nucleotide sequence: TGCAGTGCTAGTCCCGTTTTTAATGAGCAGTTCTTC. This gives the protein CSASPVFNEQFF.

The rearrangement links TRBV9 to TRBJ2-1; no reliable D call. V gave up 4 bases and J gave up 4 bases, with 9 bases separating them. This CDR3 has 13 amino acids. Germline V gives CDR1 SGDLS, CDR2 YYNGEE. Written as DNA, the CDR3 is TGTGCCAGCAGCATGACACCGTACAATGAGCAGTTCTTC. Its protein is CASSMTPYNEQFF.

This chain joins TRBV10-3 and TRBJ1-6, with D possibly matching TRBD1 (6 bases). Between the trimmed V and J ends, which lost 4 bases and 9 bases, there was a span of 10 bases. The germline V gene encodes CDR1 ENHRY and CDR2 SYGVKD. The CDR3 spans 13 residues. CDR3 DNA: TGTGCCATCAGTGGACAGGCAGGTTCACCCCTCCACTTT. Amino acid sequence: CAISGQAGSPLHF.

The V and J genes are TRBV19 and TRBJ2-1, with D perhaps matching TRBD1 (5 bases). The CDR3 extends over 13 amino acids. Germline values: CDR1 LNHDA, CDR2 SQIVND (reference sequence). V lost 6 bases to trimming and J lost 6 bases, with 12 bases between them. CDR3 amino acids: CASRFKGVNEQFF. CDR3 sequence (DNA): TGTGCCAGTAGGTTTAAAGGGGTCAATGAGCAGTTCTTC.

This sequence joins TRBV7-8 and TRBJ2-7, with a tentative D call TRBD2 (5 bases). Germline lookup yields CDR1 SGHVS and CDR2 FQNEAQ. The V end was cut by 6 bases, the J end by 0 bases, with 15 bases between. The CDR3 consists of 15 residues. In DNA form, the CDR3 reads TGTGCCAGCAGACCCTCGAGGGAAATCTCCTACGAGCAGTACTTC. This translates into CASRPSREISYEQYF.

The genes are TRBV10-3 and TRBJ1-1; 7 bases line up with TRBD1. The length of the CDR3 is 13 residues. J lost 3 bases, V lost 5 bases, and 3 bases had no gene match. Germline CDR1 is ENHRY and CDR2 is SYGVKD. The CDR3 DNA follows: TGTGCCATCAGTCGAGACAGGGACACTGAAGCTTTCTTT. This codes for CAISRDRDTEAFF.

This chain links TRBV6-2 or TRBV6-3 with TRBJ2-1; 9 bases are a match to TRBD2. This CDR3 region has 16 residues. Germline loops: CDR1 MNHEY, CDR2 SVGEGT. The junction had 7 bases not matched to a gene; V was cut back by 3 bases and J by 4 bases. CDR3 sequence: CASSYRAGGPYNEQFF. CDR3 in DNA: TGTGCCAGCAGTTATCGTGCGGGGGGGCCTTACAATGAGCAGTTCTTC.

The chain uses TRBV5-1 and TRBJ1-1; TRBD1 matches at 12 bases. The trim removed 4 bases at V and 6 bases at J, leaving 7 bases unmatched. Germline loops: CDR1 SGHRS, CDR2 YFSETQ. The CDR3 sequence is 15 residues long. The CDR3 DNA reads TGCGCCAGCAGCCGGGACAGGGGGCCTTTCGCTGAAGCTTTCTTT. Protein: CASSRDRGPFAEAFF.

The rearrangement uses TRBV2 and TRBJ2-1; D possibly corresponds to TRBD2 (5 bases). With 2 bases removed from V and 4 bases from J, the gap between germline ends came to 9 bases. Germline CDR1 is SNHLY and CDR2 is FYNNEI. CDR3 length: 14 amino acids. The CDR3, as DNA: TGTGCCAGCAGTGAACTAGCACCTTACAATGAGCAGTTCTTC. Translating it yields CASSELAPYNEQFF. Looking up the rest from reference TRBV2 and TRBJ2-1 gives the full variable domain: EPEVTQTPSHQVTQMGQEVILRCVPISNHLYFYWYRQILGQKVEFLVSFYNNEISEKSEIFDDQFSVERPDGSNFTLKIRSTKLEDSAMYFCASSELAPYNEQFFGPGTRLTVL.

The chain has TRBV5-4 and TRBJ1-4; TRBD1 agrees at 8 bases. Germline V gives CDR1 SGHNT, CDR2 YYREEE (reference sequence). The CDR3 spans 16 residues. V shed 0 bases, J shed 3 bases, and the junction held 4 bases outside the gene matches. For the CDR3, the DNA is TGTGCCAGCAGCTTGGGACAGGGGCCATCTAATGAAAAACTGTTTTTT. Protein: CASSLGQGPSNEKLFF. Full variable domain (outside the CDR3, taken from reference TRBV5-4 and TRBJ1-4): ETGVTQSPTHLIKTRGQQVTLRCSSQSGHNTVSWYQQALGQGPQFIFQYYREEENGRGNFPPRFSGLQFPNYSSELNVNALELDDSALYLCASSLGQGPSNEKLFFGSGTQLSVL.

The chain uses TRBV12-5 and TRBJ1-4, with D maybe TRBD1 (6 bases). V was pared by 7 bases and J by 8 bases, with 20 bases between. Germline V gene lookup returns CDR1 LGHNT and CDR2 FRNRAP. This CDR3 is built from 15 residues. The CDR3 sequence is CASALKRGGQEKLFF. CDR3 coding DNA: TGTGCTAGTGCCCTAAAAAGGGGGGGGCAAGAAAAACTGTTTTTT.

With respect to this clone: Other DNA sequences of this sample code for an identical CDR3. The J gene is TRBJ2-3, the V gene TRBV5-8; tentatively, D is TRBD1 (6 bases). CDR3 length equals 14 residues. Trimming removed 4 bases at V and 3 bases at J, with 12 bases between. Germline CDR1 is SGHTS and CDR2 is YDEGEE. The CDR3 nucleotides are TGTGCCAGCAGCCTAGGGGGTAGGACAGATACGCAGTATTTT. This encodes CASSLGGRTDTQYF. The entire variable domain, with the rest obtained from reference TRBV5-8 and TRBJ2-3, is as follows: EAGVTQSPTHLIKTRGQQATLRCSPISGHTSVYWYQQALGLGLQFLLWYDEGEERNRGNFPPRFSGRQFPNYSSELNVNALELEDSALYLCASSLGGRTDTQYFGPGTRLTVL.

This clone was seen only a few times. The J gene is TRBJ2-7, the V gene TRBV30, with 9 bases aligning to TRBD1. V gave up 3 bases and J gave up 1 base; unmatched junction bases: 7. This CDR3 has 15 residues. CDR1 and CDR2 from the germline V gene are GTSNPN and SVGIG (reference sequence). The CDR3 is CAWRQPGQGSYEQYF. The CDR3 nucleotides are TGTGCCTGGAGACAGCCGGGACAGGGTTCCTACGAGCAGTACTTC.

The chain carries TRBV12-3 or TRBV12-4 and TRBJ1-2, with TRBD1 as a possible D gene (6 bases). V was shortened by 5 bases and J by 4 bases, with 11 bases between the two germline ends. The CDR3 covers 13 residues. In nucleotides, the CDR3 is TGTGCCAGCAGTGCGACAGGAGCCTATGGCTACACCTTC. It translates to CASSATGAYGYTF.

DNA of the CDR3: TGTGCCAGCAGCTTGGCCCTAGGCGACTATGGCTACACCTTC. It encodes CASSLALGDYGYTF. The V call is TRBV5-6, the J call TRBJ1-2; D ambiguous. Germline assignment: CDR1 SGHDT and CDR2 YYEEEE. This CDR3 has 14 residues. V was cut by 0 bases and J by 3 bases, with 9 bases left in between.

A single count supports this clone. The V gene is TRBV10-1, the J gene TRBJ1-5; 9 bases are shared with TRBD1. This CDR3 contains 15 residues. The germline CDR1 and CDR2 sequences are WNHNN and SYGVQD (reference sequence). V shed 4 bases and J 1 base; nucleotides not matched to a gene: 2. CDR3 loop: CASSAGQGSNQPQHF. The CDR3 DNA follows: TGCGCCAGCAGTGCGGGACAGGGCAGCAATCAGCCCCAGCATTTT.

This chain uses TRBV7-8 with TRBJ2-3; 11 nucleotides match TRBD2. The CDR3 totals 16 residues. CDR1 is SGHVS, CDR2 FQNEAQ, per germline. The V segment lost 1 base and the J segment 3 bases; nucleotides outside the gene matches: 3. The chain's CDR3 is CASSLGPSGGTDTQYF. In nucleotides, the CDR3 is TGTGCCAGCAGCTTAGGTCCTAGCGGGGGGACAGATACGCAGTATTTT.

V usage is TRBV19 and J usage is TRBJ1-2; maybe TRBD1 (6 bases). This CDR3 has 18 residues. V was trimmed by 4 bases and J by 1 base, leaving 22 bases between them. The germline V gene has CDR1 LNHDA and CDR2 SQIVND (reference sequence). The CDR3 spells CASSTNPRQAGFNYGYTF. CDR3 DNA sequence: TGTGCCAGTAGTACCAACCCTCGACAGGCGGGTTTTAACTATGGCTACACCTTC. The variable domain in full, with the rest retrieved from reference TRBV19 and TRBJ1-2, is DGGITQSPKYLFRKEGQNVTLSCEQNLNHDAMYWYRQDPGQGLRLIYYSQIVNDFQKGDIAEGYSVSREKKESFPLTVTSAQKNPTAFYLCASSTNPRQAGFNYGYTFGSGTRLTVV.

This clone came up a few times. The chain links TRBV5-1 to TRBJ2-5, with a tentative D call TRBD2 (8 bases). CDR1 and CDR2 (germline): SGHRS, YFSETQ. This CDR3 is 16 amino acids long. The V gene lost 1 base and the J gene lost 9 bases, with 22 bases spanning the gap. The CDR3 DNA follows: TGCGCCAGCAGCTTGAATCTAGCGGGCGATCAGGGGGCCCAGTACTTC. Protein product: CASSLNLAGDQGAQYF.

The gene calls are TRBV30 and TRBJ1-2; tentative D call: TRBD1 (5 bases). The germline CDR1 and CDR2 sequences are GTSNPN and SVGIG (reference sequence). This CDR3 spans 12 amino acids. Trimming removed 0 bases at V and 8 bases at J, with 10 bases between. The CDR3 loop reads CAWSVGGAGYTF. CDR3 DNA sequence: TGTGCCTGGAGTGTCGGAGGGGCCGGCTACACCTTC.

This sequence joins TRBV7-2 and TRBJ2-2; D unresolved. The CDR3 has 15 amino acids. CDR1 and CDR2 from the germline V gene are SGHTA and FQGNSA. Deletions cut 1 base from V and 2 bases from J, with 8 bases between. CDR3 loop: CASSLGYSNTGELFF. The CDR3 nucleotides are TGTGCCAGCAGCTTAGGGTACTCAAACACCGGGGAGCTGTTTTTT. Full variable domain (rest looked up from reference TRBV7-2 and TRBJ2-2): GAGVSQSPSNKVTEKGKDVELRCDPISGHTALYWYRQSLGQGLEFLIYFQGNSAPDKSGLPSDRFSAERTGGSVSTLTIQRTQQEDSAVYLCASSLGYSNTGELFFGEGSRLTVL.